Only one count was recorded for the clone carrying this T cell receptor beta chain. Its antigen is still unknown. Germline V lookup: CDR1 SGHRS, CDR2 YFSETQ. V lost 5 bases and J lost 0, with 11 bases in between. This CDR3 has 15 residues. The study ran its PCR with 60 Vbeta and 13 Jbeta primers. Only in-frame clones appear in the TCRdb table, and some are missing; sequencing was by immunoSEQ multiplex PCR. The sample carries 130,000 or so clones, about four fifths recorded once. This sample is part of a study of cytomegalovirus exposure and HLA in healthy donors. Study observations and caveats: In a later analysis, compared with equally common non-associated chains, HLA-associated beta chains were more expanded.

This sequence joins TRBV5-1 and TRBJ1-4; no reliable D call. Sequenced: PBMCs. This clonotype was obtained from a woman between 18 and 29 years old in good health and CMV-seronegative. CDR3 DNA: TGCGCCAGCAGTCGGGCCGGGACAACTAATGAAAAACTGTTTTTT. As protein: CASSRAGTTNEKLFF.